A selection of T cell receptor beta chains follows, all from one sample in a study of blood T cell repertoires in COVID-19. TCRdb's copy holds only in-frame clones and misses some; the assay was immunoSEQ multiplex PCR. Among fewer than 80,000 clones listed, almost 90% were seen once. The sample consisted of peripheral blood. The receptors were sampled from a man aged 50 to 59 with acute or convalescent COVID-19. CDR3s include the opening cysteine and the closing phenylalanine or tryptophan. The order of the fields is J gene, clone size, V gene, D gene, CDR3 protein, CDR3 DNA. A D gene is named only where the DNA matches it firmly. Part of the rows lack a size; the others show once, few, many or a class for expanded clones.

J: TRBJ2-7
size: few
V: TRBV19
D: NA
CDR3: CASSDKGKTYEQYF
DNA: TGTGCCAGTAGTGACAAAGGAAAGACCTACGAGCAGTACTTC

J: TRBJ2-6
size: NA
V: TRBV14
D: TRBD1
CDR3: CASSQNRGSGANVLTF
DNA: TGTGCCAGCAGCCAGAACAGGGGATCTGGGGCCAACGTCCTGACTTTC

J: TRBJ2-7
size: NA
V: TRBV7-9
D: TRBD2
CDR3: CASSLGLAGVEQYF
DNA: TGTGCCAGCAGCTTAGGACTAGCGGGAGTGGAGCAGTACTTC

J: TRBJ1-5
size: once
V: TRBV4-1
D: NA
CDR3: CASSQPDTYSNQPQHF
DNA: TGCGCCAGCAGCCAACCGGACACCTATAGCAATCAGCCCCAGCATTTT

J: TRBJ1-2
size: NA
V: TRBV25-1
D: TRBD1
CDR3: CASEGTGGAAGGYTF
DNA: TGTGCCAGCGAGGGGACAGGGGGCGCAGCGGGCGGCTACACCTTC

J: TRBJ1-2
size: NA
V: TRBV30
D: TRBD1
CDR3: CAWSVRRGRGGYTF
DNA: TGTGCCTGGAGTGTAAGGAGGGGGCGAGGTGGCTACACCTTC

J: TRBJ1-2
size: NA
V: TRBV27
D: NA
CDR3: CASRVAGVNGYTF
DNA: TGTGCCAGCAGAGTCGCAGGGGTTAATGGCTACACCTTC

J: TRBJ1-5
size: NA
V: TRBV28
D: TRBD1
CDR3: CASSRRYMGQEQPQHF
DNA: TGTGCCAGCAGCCGGAGGTATATGGGACAGGAACAGCCCCAGCATTTT

J: TRBJ2-1
size: once
V: TRBV5-6
D: TRBD2
CDR3: CASSGGTRGYNEQFF
DNA: TGTGCCAGCAGCGGCGGGACTAGGGGATACAATGAGCAGTTCTTC

J: TRBJ2-7
size: once
V: TRBV6-5
D: TRBD2
CDR3: CASSPPSGGVDF
DNA: TGTGCCAGCAGTCCCCCCTCGGGAGGCGTGGACTTC

J: TRBJ1-2
size: NA
V: TRBV7-8
D: TRBD1
CDR3: CASSLDRRQGGYGYTF
DNA: TGTGCCAGCAGCTTAGATCGGCGACAGGGGGGTTATGGCTACACCTTC

J: TRBJ1-4
size: NA
V: TRBV15
D: NA
CDR3: CATSRGTTGVNEKLFF
DNA: TGTGCCACCAGCAGGGGTACGACAGGTGTGAATGAAAAACTGTTTTTT

J: TRBJ2-3
size: NA
V: TRBV7-6
D: TRBD2
CDR3: CASSPGGSGGVDTQYF
DNA: TGTGCCAGCAGCCCCGGCGGGAGCGGAGGAGTAGATACGCAGTATTTT

J: TRBJ2-1
size: NA
V: TRBV4-1
D: TRBD2
CDR3: CASSQTGLAVLVQFF
DNA: TGCGCCAGCAGCCAAACGGGACTAGCGGTGTTGGTGCAGTTCTTC

J: TRBJ2-2
size: NA
V: TRBV29-1
D: TRBD2
CDR3: CSVRRLAATGELFF
DNA: TGCAGCGTCCGGAGACTAGCGGCGACCGGGGAGCTGTTTTTT

J: TRBJ2-5
size: NA
V: TRBV6-6
D: NA
CDR3: CASSTTVLQETQYF
DNA: TGTGCCAGCAGTACCACAGTCCTCCAAGAGACCCAGTACTTC

J: TRBJ2-2
size: NA
V: TRBV5-6
D: TRBD2
CDR3: CASRALAMNTGELFF
DNA: TGTGCCAGCAGGGCACTAGCGATGAACACCGGGGAGCTGTTTTTT

J: TRBJ2-1
size: medium-sized
V: TRBV4-1
D: NA
CDR3: CASSQNSLTILSYNEQFF
DNA: TGCGCCAGCAGCCAGAACTCGCTTACGATCCTTTCCTACAATGAGCAGTTCTTC

J: TRBJ2-2
size: NA
V: TRBV11-2
D: TRBD1
CDR3: CASSSGQGVAGELFF
DNA: TGTGCCAGCAGCTCCGGACAGGGGGTGGCCGGGGAGCTGTTTTTT

J: TRBJ2-3
size: NA
V: TRBV30
D: NA
CDR3: CAWNEGASTDTQYF
DNA: TGTGCCTGGAATGAAGGGGCCTCCACAGATACGCAGTATTTT

J: TRBJ2-7
size: NA
V: TRBV9
D: TRBD1
CDR3: CASSVGDSYGTYEQYF
DNA: TGTGCCAGCAGCGTAGGGGACAGTTATGGGACCTACGAGCAGTACTTC

J: TRBJ1-1
size: NA
V: TRBV11-3
D: NA
CDR3: CASSLTNTNTEAFF
DNA: TGTGCCAGCAGCCTGACAAATACCAACACTGAAGCTTTCTTT

J: TRBJ2-7
size: NA
V: TRBV11-2
D: NA
CDR3: CASSPPGQQYEQYF
DNA: TGTGCCAGCAGCCCCCCTGGACAGCAATACGAGCAGTACTTC

J: TRBJ2-2
size: NA
V: TRBV29-1
D: TRBD1
CDR3: CSAGGQSWTGELFF
DNA: TGCAGCGCTGGGGGACAGTCCTGGACCGGGGAGCTGTTTTTT

J: TRBJ2-2
size: NA
V: TRBV9
D: NA
CDR3: CASSVGLGLNTGELFF
DNA: TGTGCCAGCAGCGTAGGGCTTGGCCTCAACACCGGGGAGCTGTTTTTT

J: TRBJ2-1
size: NA
V: TRBV24-1
D: NA
CDR3: CATSRGNYNEQFF
DNA: TGTGCCACCAGCCGGGGAAACTACAATGAGCAGTTCTTC

J: TRBJ1-1
size: NA
V: TRBV5-1
D: TRBD1
CDR3: CASSLDRGWGTEAFF
DNA: TGCGCCAGCAGCCTAGACAGGGGATGGGGCACTGAAGCTTTCTTT

J: TRBJ2-5
size: NA
V: TRBV5-4
D: NA
CDR3: CASSLAASLETQYF
DNA: TGTGCCAGCAGCTTGGCAGCTAGCTTAGAGACCCAGTACTTC

J: TRBJ2-1
size: NA
V: TRBV2
D: TRBD1
CDR3: CASGYRRDSTYNEQFF
DNA: TGTGCCAGCGGATACCGCAGGGACAGCACCTACAATGAGCAGTTCTTC

J: TRBJ2-7
size: few
V: TRBV6-5
D: NA
CDR3: CASSRSEHYEQYF
DNA: TGTGCCAGCAGCCGATCGGAGCACTACGAGCAGTACTTC

J: TRBJ1-5
size: NA
V: TRBV19
D: TRBD1
CDR3: CASSLGQGAKSNQPQHF
DNA: TGTGCCAGTAGTCTGGGACAGGGGGCAAAGAGCAATCAGCCCCAGCATTTT

J: TRBJ2-7
size: NA
V: TRBV5-1
D: NA
CDR3: CASSSSLYEQYF
DNA: TGCGCCAGCAGCTCGAGTCTCTACGAGCAGTACTTC

J: TRBJ2-1
size: once
V: TRBV11-3
D: NA
CDR3: CASSQRQGRDEQFF
DNA: TGTGCCAGCAGCCAACGACAGGGGAGGGATGAGCAGTTCTTC

J: TRBJ2-5
size: NA
V: TRBV24-1
D: TRBD1
CDR3: CATSDYPGQGRETQYF
DNA: TGTGCCACCAGTGATTATCCGGGACAGGGGAGAGAGACCCAGTACTTC

J: TRBJ2-5
size: few
V: TRBV18
D: NA
CDR3: CASSLSLRETQYF
DNA: TGTGCCAGCTCACTATCCCTCCGAGAGACCCAGTACTTC

J: TRBJ1-4
size: NA
V: TRBV30
D: NA
CDR3: CAWRGDLGEKLFF
DNA: TGTGCCTGGAGGGGGGACTTAGGTGAAAAACTGTTTTTT

J: TRBJ2-7
size: NA
V: TRBV24-1
D: NA
CDR3: CATLGGRSSYEQYF
DNA: TGTGCCACCTTGGGGGGTCGGAGCTCCTACGAGCAGTACTTC

J: TRBJ2-7
size: NA
V: TRBV7-2
D: NA
CDR3: CASSSRSGEQYF
DNA: TGTGCCAGCAGCTCCAGATCGGGGGAGCAGTACTTC

J: TRBJ1-4
size: NA
V: TRBV5-1
D: NA
CDR3: CASSLEGRVAEKLFF
DNA: TGCGCCAGCAGCTTGGAAGGCAGGGTGGCTGAAAAACTGTTTTTT

J: TRBJ2-5
size: once
V: TRBV6-5
D: TRBD2
CDR3: CAGGELAGEETQYF
DNA: TGTGCGGGCGGAGAACTAGCGGGAGAAGAGACCCAGTACTTC

J: TRBJ2-1
size: NA
V: TRBV5-1
D: NA
CDR3: CASSLAIRLDYNEQFF
DNA: TGCGCCAGCAGCTTGGCCATCAGACTAGACTACAATGAGCAGTTCTTC

J: TRBJ1-5
size: NA
V: TRBV2
D: TRBD1
CDR3: CASSGRRTGGDQPQHF
DNA: TGTGCCAGCAGTGGGAGACGGACAGGGGGAGATCAGCCCCAGCATTTT

J: TRBJ2-7
size: NA
V: TRBV18
D: TRBD1
CDR3: CASSQGDSSYEQYF
DNA: TGTGCCAGCTCACAAGGGGACAGCTCCTACGAGCAGTACTTC

J: TRBJ2-6
size: NA
V: TRBV15
D: TRBD1
CDR3: CATSRDLTGRIVLTF
DNA: TGTGCCACCAGCAGAGATTTGACAGGGAGAATCGTCCTGACTTTC

J: TRBJ2-7
size: NA
V: TRBV6-1
D: TRBD1
CDR3: CASSDAGTGGEQYF
DNA: TGTGCCAGCAGTGACGCCGGGACAGGGGGCGAGCAGTACTTC

J: TRBJ1-6
size: NA
V: TRBV28
D: NA
CDR3: CASSFLADSQASPLHF
DNA: TGTGCCAGCAGTTTCCTGGCCGATTCACAGGCTTCACCCCTCCACTTT

J: TRBJ1-2
size: NA
V: TRBV10-3
D: NA
CDR3: CAISPDEEGGYTF
DNA: TGTGCCATCAGCCCAGATGAGGAGGGAGGCTACACCTTC

J: TRBJ1-5
size: NA
V: TRBV7-2
D: TRBD1
CDR3: CASSYDRGNQPQHF
DNA: TGTGCCAGCAGCTACGACAGGGGAAATCAGCCCCAGCATTTT

J: TRBJ2-7
size: once
V: TRBV5-1
D: TRBD2
CDR3: CASSSTVAGDYEQYF
DNA: TGCGCCAGCAGCAGTACTGTAGCGGGAGACTACGAGCAGTACTTC